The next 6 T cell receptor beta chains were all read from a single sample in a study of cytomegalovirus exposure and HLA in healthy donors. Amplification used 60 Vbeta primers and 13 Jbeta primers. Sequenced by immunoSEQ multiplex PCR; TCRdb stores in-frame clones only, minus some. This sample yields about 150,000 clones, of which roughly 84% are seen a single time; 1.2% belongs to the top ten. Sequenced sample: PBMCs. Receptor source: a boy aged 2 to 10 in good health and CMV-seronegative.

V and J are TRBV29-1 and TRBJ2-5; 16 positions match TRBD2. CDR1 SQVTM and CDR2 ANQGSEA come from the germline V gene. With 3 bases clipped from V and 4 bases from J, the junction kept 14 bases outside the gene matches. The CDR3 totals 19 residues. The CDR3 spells CSVDRPGTSGGASGETQYF. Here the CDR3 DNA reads TGCAGCGTTGATCGACCCGGGACTAGCGGGGGGGCCTCTGGAGAGACCCAGTACTTC.

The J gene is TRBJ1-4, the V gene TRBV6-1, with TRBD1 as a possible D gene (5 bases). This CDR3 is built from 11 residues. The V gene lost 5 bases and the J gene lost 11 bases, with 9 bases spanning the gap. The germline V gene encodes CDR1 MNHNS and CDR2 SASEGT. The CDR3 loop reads CASSYQGKLFF. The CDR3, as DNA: TGTGCCAGCAGTTACCAGGGTAAACTGTTTTTT.

The chain's CDR3 is CASSPGVISGNTEAFF. In nucleotides, the CDR3 is TGTGCCAGCAGCCCGGGTGTAATTTCGGGGAACACTGAAGCTTTCTTT. The V call is TRBV5-6, the J call TRBJ1-1; unclear D gene. CDR1 and CDR2 from the germline V gene are SGHDT and YYEEEE. Trimming cost V 4 bases and J 1 base, with 17 bases left between them. There are 16 residues in the CDR3.

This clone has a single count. CDR3 nucleotides: TGTGCCAGCCGTCGGGCAGGGCCTAACTATGGCTACACCTTC. Its protein product is CASRRAGPNYGYTF. The chain couples TRBV27 to TRBJ1-2; weak D call: TRBD1 (5 bases). This CDR3 has 14 residues. V dropped 8 bases and J dropped 0 bases, with 13 bases sitting between them. Germline V CDR1 and CDR2: MNHEY, SMNVEV (reference sequence).

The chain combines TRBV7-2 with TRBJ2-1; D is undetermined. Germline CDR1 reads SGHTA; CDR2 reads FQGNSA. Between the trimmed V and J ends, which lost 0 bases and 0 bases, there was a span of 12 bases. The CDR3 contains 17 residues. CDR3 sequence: CASSLAVDTYSYNEQFF. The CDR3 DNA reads TGTGCCAGCAGCTTAGCCGTTGACACCTACTCCTACAATGAGCAGTTCTTC.

The CDR3: CAISESRAGVTYEQYF. In DNA, the CDR3 is TGTGCCATCAGTGAGTCGAGGGCAGGGGTTACCTACGAGCAGTACTTC. V is TRBV10-3 and J is TRBJ2-5; TRBD1 is a possible D gene (6 bases). The DNA end lines up better with TRBJ2-7; the J call may be wrong. The germline V gene has CDR1 ENHRY and CDR2 SYGVKD. This CDR3 region has 16 residues.